Each of the 16 T cell receptor beta chains below was sequenced from the same sample in a study of blood T cell repertoires in COVID-19. The repertoire was sequenced with immunoSEQ multiplex PCR; TCRdb's copy has only in-frame clones and lacks some. The data contain 100,000 to 150,000 clones, more than 70% of them singletons. The sample was peripheral blood. These TCRs come from a woman aged 80 or over with acute or convalescent COVID-19.

This clone was recorded once. The chain has TRBV7-2 and TRBJ1-6; D gene uncertain. From germline, CDR1 is SGHTA and CDR2 FQGNSA. Trimming removed 4 bases from V and 3 bases from J, with 13 bases in between. This CDR3 has 16 residues. For the CDR3, the DNA is TGTGCCAGCAGCTCCCGTTCCGGGGACTATAATTCACCCCTCCACTTT. Translated: CASSSRSGDYNSPLHF. The full variable domain, in which reference TRBV7-2 and TRBJ1-6 provide the parts outside the CDR3, is GAGVSQSPSNKVTEKGKDVELRCDPISGHTALYWYRQSLGQGLEFLIYFQGNSAPDKSGLPSDRFSAERTGGSVSTLTIQRTQQEDSAVYLCASSSRSGDYNSPLHFGNGTRLTVT.

The chain links TRBV2 to TRBJ1-2; TRBD1 matches 11 bases. The CDR3 runs to 15 residues. Germline CDR1 reads SNHLY; CDR2 reads FYNNEI. With V trimmed by 5 bases and J by 6 bases, 8 bases remained unmatched. The CDR3 DNA sequence: TGTGCCAGCAGTTTCAGGACAGGGGGCGGAGATGGCTACACCTTC. Its translation: CASSFRTGGGDGYTF.

The sample holds a few counts of this clone. The CDR3 sequence is CASSLEPVNTEAFF. CDR3 nucleotides: TGCGCCAGCAGCTTGGAGCCTGTGAACACTGAAGCTTTCTTT. This rearrangement joins TRBV5-1 to TRBJ1-1; no clear D. The CDR3 spans 14 residues. Germline CDR1 reads SGHRS; CDR2 reads YFSETQ. V lost 0 bases to trimming and J lost 0 bases, with 6 bases between them.

In this sample, this clone turned up once. The chain employs TRBV7-9 and TRBJ2-5; maybe TRBD2 (5 bases). This CDR3 region has 13 residues. V lost 8 bases, J lost 5 bases, and 15 bases lay in between. The germline V gene encodes CDR1 SEHNR and CDR2 FQNEAQ (reference sequence). The DNA of the CDR3 is TGTGCCAGCCGGACTTCCCTGGGGGAGACCCAGTACTTC. Translated, it gives CASRTSLGETQYF.

J is TRBJ1-5 and V is TRBV2; possible D gene TRBD1, 6 bases. The germline V gene has CDR1 SNHLY and CDR2 FYNNEI. The V gene lost 8 bases and the J gene lost 4 bases, with 18 bases spanning the gap. The CDR3 extends over 15 amino acids. The CDR3 loop reads CASDYGTPRNQPQHF. CDR3 nucleotides: TGTGCCAGCGACTACGGGACACCACGAAATCAGCCCCAGCATTTT.

V usage is TRBV7-9 and J usage is TRBJ1-5; 7 bases agree with TRBD1. Germline trimming cut 1 base from V and 0 bases from J; bases unmatched to any gene: 6. The CDR3 extends over 17 amino acids. Germline assignment: CDR1 SEHNR and CDR2 FQNEAQ (reference sequence). DNA of the CDR3: TGTGCCAGCAGCTTAGGGAGGACAGGAGGTAGCAATCAGCCCCAGCATTTT. Translating gives CASSLGRTGGSNQPQHF.

The CDR3 DNA follows: TGTGCCAGCAGCGTAGCTTCGGGACAGGGGGTTTACAATGAGCAGTTCTTC. Translated, it gives CASSVASGQGVYNEQFF. The rearrangement links TRBV9 to TRBJ2-1; 11 bases are shared with TRBD1. Germline V gene lookup returns CDR1 SGDLS and CDR2 YYNGEE. V shed 0 bases and J 4 bases; nucleotides not matched to a gene: 6. This CDR3 spans 17 amino acids. Filled out from reference TRBV9 and TRBJ2-1, the complete variable domain reads DSGVTQTPKHLITATGQRVTLRCSPRSGDLSVYWYQQSLDQGLQFLIQYYNGEERAKGNILERFSAQQFPDLHSELNLSSLELGDSALYFCASSVASGQGVYNEQFFGPGTRLTVL.

This sequence joins TRBV21-1 and TRBJ1-6; TRBD1 reflects the table's D call only, with no check against the DNA. TRBV21-1 is a listed pseudogene. The CDR3 has 15 amino acids. The CDR3: CASSKRGQGDSPLHF. Here the CDR3 DNA reads TGTGCCAGCAGCAAACGGGGACAGGGAGATTCACCCCTCCACTTT.

V and J are TRBV5-8 and TRBJ1-2; TRBD1 agrees at 8 bases. The CDR3 loop spans 15 amino acids. CDR1 SGHTS and CDR2 YDEGEE come from the germline V gene. Trimming removed 3 bases from V and 7 bases from J; junction bases left unmatched: 11. CDR3 nucleotides: TGTGCCAGCAGCTGGGGGAAGACAGGGGTGTCTGGCTACACCTTC. Translation gives CASSWGKTGVSGYTF.

The chain is built from TRBV28 and TRBJ2-7; D may be TRBD2 (5 bases). The CDR3 length is 12 residues. CDR1 is MDHEN and CDR2 is SYDVKM in the germline V gene. V was shortened by 2 bases and J by 7 bases, with 9 bases between the two germline ends. DNA of the CDR3: TGTGCCAGCAGTTTAGCGTCGGGGGAGCAGTACTTC. Amino acids: CASSLASGEQYF.

The J gene is TRBJ2-1, the V gene TRBV3-1 (or the pseudogene TRBV3-2), with D perhaps TRBD1 (6 bases). Trimming took 1 base from V and 4 from J, leaving 8 bases between them. The CDR3 runs to 14 residues. CDR1 is LGHDT and CDR2 is YNNKEL in the germline V gene (reference sequence). The CDR3 spells CASSQGQAYNEQFF. For the CDR3, the DNA is TGTGCCAGCAGCCAAGGACAGGCTTACAATGAGCAGTTCTTC.

The gene calls are TRBV6-5 and TRBJ1-2; 7 bases are a match to TRBD1. The CDR3 length is 15 residues. Germline-derived CDR1 and CDR2 are MNHEY and SVGAGI. V shed 4 bases, J shed 4 bases, and the junction held 9 bases outside the gene matches. CDR3 residues: CASSSGQTLTYGYTF. The CDR3 DNA reads as TGTGCCAGCAGTTCGGGACAGACCCTTACCTATGGCTACACCTTC.

The CDR3 DNA reads TGTGCCAGCAGCGTGCAGGCATTAAACACTGAAGCTTTCTTT. Translation gives CASSVQALNTEAFF. V is TRBV9 and J is TRBJ1-1; D gene ambiguous. The V end was cut by 2 bases, the J end by 2 bases, with 10 bases between. The CDR3 consists of 14 residues. The V gene's germline CDR1 is SGDLS and CDR2 YYNGEE.

V gene TRBV15 combines with J gene TRBJ1-2, with D possibly matching TRBD1 (6 bases). Germline-derived CDR1 and CDR2 are LNHNV and YYDKDF (reference sequence). Between the trimmed V and J ends, which lost 5 bases and 8 bases, there was a span of 18 bases. The CDR3 has 14 amino acids. The CDR3 coding sequence is TGTGCCACCAGCCGGGGGGGCTTGTGGAAAGGCTACACCTTC. This translates into CATSRGGLWKGYTF.

V usage is TRBV21-1 and J usage is TRBJ1-2; the table's TRBD1 call for D was not verified on the DNA. TRBV21-1 is a pseudogene locus. The CDR3 spans 14 residues. The CDR3: CASSPGTTTKGYTF. The CDR3 DNA reads as TGTGCCAGCAGCCCCGGGACAACTACCAAGGGCTACACCTTC.

This clone was seen a handful of times. The J gene is TRBJ1-1, the V gene TRBV6-5, with 9 bases matching TRBD1. J gave up 5 bases and V 2 bases, and 3 bases lay outside the gene matches. The germline CDR1 and CDR2 sequences are MNHEY and SVGAGI. The CDR3 length is 14 residues. The CDR3 loop reads CASSYRTGDTEAFF. Written as DNA, the CDR3 is TGTGCCAGCAGTTACCGGACAGGGGATACTGAAGCTTTCTTT.